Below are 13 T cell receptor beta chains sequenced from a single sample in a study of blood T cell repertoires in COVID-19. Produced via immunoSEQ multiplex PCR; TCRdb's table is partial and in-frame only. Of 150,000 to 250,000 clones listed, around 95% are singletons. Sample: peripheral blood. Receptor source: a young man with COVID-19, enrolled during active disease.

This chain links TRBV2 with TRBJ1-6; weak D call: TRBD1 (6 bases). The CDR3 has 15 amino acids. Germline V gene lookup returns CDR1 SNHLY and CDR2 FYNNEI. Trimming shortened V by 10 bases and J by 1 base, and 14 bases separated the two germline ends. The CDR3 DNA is TGTGCCACCTCCGAGGGGGAATCCTATAATTCACCCCTCCACTTT. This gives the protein CATSEGESYNSPLHF.

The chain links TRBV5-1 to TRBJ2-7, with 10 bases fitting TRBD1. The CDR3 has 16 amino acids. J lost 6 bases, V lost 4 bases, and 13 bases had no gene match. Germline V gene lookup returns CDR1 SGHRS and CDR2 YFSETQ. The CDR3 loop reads CASSHLPGQGIFEQYF. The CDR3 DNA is TGCGCCAGCAGCCACCTACCGGGACAGGGGATTTTCGAGCAGTACTTC.

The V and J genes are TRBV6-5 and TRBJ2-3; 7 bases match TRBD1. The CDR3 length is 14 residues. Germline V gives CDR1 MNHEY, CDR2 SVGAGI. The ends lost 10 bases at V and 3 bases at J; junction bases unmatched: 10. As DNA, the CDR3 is TGTGCCACCAGGGGCGAGGGGGCTACAGATACGCAGTATTTT. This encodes CATRGEGATDTQYF.

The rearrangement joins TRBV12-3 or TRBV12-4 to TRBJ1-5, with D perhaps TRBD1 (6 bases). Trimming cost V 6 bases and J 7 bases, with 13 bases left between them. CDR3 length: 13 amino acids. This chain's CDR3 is CASRKQGRQPQHF. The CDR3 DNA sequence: TGTGCCAGCAGAAAACAGGGTAGGCAGCCCCAGCATTTT.

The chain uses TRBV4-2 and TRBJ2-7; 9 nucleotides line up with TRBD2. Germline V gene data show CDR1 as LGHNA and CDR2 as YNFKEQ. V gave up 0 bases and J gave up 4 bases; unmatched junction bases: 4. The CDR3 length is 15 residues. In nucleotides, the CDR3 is TGTGCCAGCAGCCAAGAGGCGGGGGGGCCGTACGAGCAGTACTTC. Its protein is CASSQEAGGPYEQYF.

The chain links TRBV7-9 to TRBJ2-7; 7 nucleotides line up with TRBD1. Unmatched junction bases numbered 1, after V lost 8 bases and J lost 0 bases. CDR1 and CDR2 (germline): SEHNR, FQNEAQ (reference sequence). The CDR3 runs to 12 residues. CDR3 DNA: TGTGCCAGCTCAGGGGGCTCCTACGAGCAGTACTTC. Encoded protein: CASSGGSYEQYF.

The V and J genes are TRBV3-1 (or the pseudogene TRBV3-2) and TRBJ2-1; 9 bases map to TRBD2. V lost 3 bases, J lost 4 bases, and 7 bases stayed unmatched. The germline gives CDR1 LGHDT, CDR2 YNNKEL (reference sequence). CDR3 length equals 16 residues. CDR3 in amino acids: CASSQAGGPGYNEQFF. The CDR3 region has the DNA TGTGCCAGCAGCCAGGCGGGGGGGCCAGGTTACAATGAGCAGTTCTTC.

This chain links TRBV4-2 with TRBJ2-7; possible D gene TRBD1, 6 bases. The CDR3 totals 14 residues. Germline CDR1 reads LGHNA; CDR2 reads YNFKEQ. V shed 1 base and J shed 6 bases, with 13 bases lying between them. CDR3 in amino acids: CASSQGGQRIEQYF. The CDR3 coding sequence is TGTGCCAGCAGCCAAGGTGGACAGAGGATCGAGCAGTACTTC.

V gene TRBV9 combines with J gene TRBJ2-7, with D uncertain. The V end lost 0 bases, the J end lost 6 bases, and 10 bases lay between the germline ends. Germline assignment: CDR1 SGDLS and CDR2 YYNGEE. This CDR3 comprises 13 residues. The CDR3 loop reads CASSVDLVSEQYF. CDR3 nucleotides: TGTGCCAGCAGCGTAGACTTGGTCTCCGAGCAGTACTTC.

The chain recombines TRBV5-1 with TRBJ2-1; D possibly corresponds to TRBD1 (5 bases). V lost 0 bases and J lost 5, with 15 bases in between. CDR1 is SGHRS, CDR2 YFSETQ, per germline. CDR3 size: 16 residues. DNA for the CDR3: TGCGCCAGCAGCTTGGAGGACACCATCTCAAACAATGAGCAGTTCTTC. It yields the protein CASSLEDTISNNEQFF. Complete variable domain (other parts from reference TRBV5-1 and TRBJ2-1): KAGVTQTPRYLIKTRGQQVTLSCSPISGHRSVSWYQQTPGQGLQFLFEYFSETQRNKGNFPGRFSGRQFSNSRSEMNVSTLELGDSALYLCASSLEDTISNNEQFFGPGTRLTVL.

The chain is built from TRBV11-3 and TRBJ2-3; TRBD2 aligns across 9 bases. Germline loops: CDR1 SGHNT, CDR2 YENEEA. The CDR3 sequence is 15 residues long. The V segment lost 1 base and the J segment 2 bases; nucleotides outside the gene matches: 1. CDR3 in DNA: TGTGCCAGCAGCTTAGCTAGCGGGATCACAGATACGCAGTATTTT. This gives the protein CASSLASGITDTQYF.

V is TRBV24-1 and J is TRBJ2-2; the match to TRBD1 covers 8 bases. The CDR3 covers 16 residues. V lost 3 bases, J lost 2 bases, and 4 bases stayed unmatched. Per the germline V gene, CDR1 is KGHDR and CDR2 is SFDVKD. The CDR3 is CATSDGGQVNTGELFF. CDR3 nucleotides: TGTGCCACCAGTGATGGGGGACAGGTCAACACCGGGGAGCTGTTTTTT.

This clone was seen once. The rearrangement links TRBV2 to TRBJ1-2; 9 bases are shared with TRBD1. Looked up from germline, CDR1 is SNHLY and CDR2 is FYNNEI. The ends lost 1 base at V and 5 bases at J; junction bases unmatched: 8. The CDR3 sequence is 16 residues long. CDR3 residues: CASSEGGQGRAYGYTF. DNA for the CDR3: TGTGCCAGCAGTGAAGGAGGACAGGGGAGGGCTTATGGCTACACCTTC.